What follows are 13 T cell receptor beta chains derived from one specimen sequenced in a study of T cells expressing NK-cell markers. TCRdb re-called the 5' RACE reads and shows each CDR3 protein once, DNA omitted. This table lists over 350,000 distinct CDR3 sequences. The sequencing input was blood T cells: a sorted CD56 or NKG2C T cell subset, CD4+ or CD8+ T cells, or bulk PBMC T cells (not recorded which). The source is a woman between 45 and 65 years old in good health.

This chain connects TRBV7-9 to TRBJ2-1; TCRdb names TRBD2, which stays unverified in the absence of DNA. CDR1 and CDR2 (germline): SEHNR, FQNEAQ (reference sequence). This CDR3 has 17 amino acids. CDR3 loop: CASRRGTSGRSYNEQFF.

The chain employs TRBV29-1 and TRBJ2-5; no DNA is available, so the TRBD2 call from TCRdb remains unchecked. CDR3 length: 12 residues. CDR1 and CDR2 from the germline V gene are SQVTM and ANQGSEA. The CDR3 sequence: CSGGASGETQYF. The complete variable domain, with remaining parts taken from reference TRBV29-1 and TRBJ2-5, reads SAVISQKPSRDICQRGTSLTIQCQVDSQVTMMFWYRQQPGQSLTLIATANQGSEATYESGFVIDKFPISRPNLTFSTLTVSNMSPEDSSIYLCSGGASGETQYFGPGTRLLVL.

The chain links TRBV20-1 to TRBJ2-7. The CDR3 sequence is 15 residues long. Per germline, CDR1 DFQATT and CDR2 SNEGSKA (reference sequence). The CDR3 is CSARDLREILREQYF.

The chain couples TRBV24-1 to TRBJ2-3. This CDR3 comprises 12 residues. Germline V gene sequence: CDR1 KGHDR, CDR2 SFDVKD. The CDR3 protein is CATSTTTVTQYF.

CDR3: CAWTSKGPGSPLHF. The gene calls are TRBV30 and TRBJ1-6; lacking DNA, the TRBD1 call made by TCRdb goes unchecked. The CDR3 extends over 14 amino acids. Germline V CDR1 and CDR2: GTSNPN, SVGIG (reference sequence).

The chain uses TRBV5-1 and TRBJ2-7; TCRdb returns TRBD2, unconfirmable since there is no DNA. The CDR3 runs 15 residues. Germline assignment: CDR1 SGHRS and CDR2 YFSETQ. This CDR3 reads CASSPTSVRAYEQYF.

The chain employs TRBV24-1 and TRBJ2-5; the TCRdb D gene call, TRBD1, has no DNA to confirm it. The CDR3 has 17 amino acids. Germline CDR1 reads KGHDR; CDR2 reads SFDVKD. CDR3 in amino acids: CATSDLLTPGTKETQYF.

The chain couples TRBV5-1 to TRBJ2-1; no DNA is available, so the TRBD2 call from TCRdb remains unchecked. The CDR3 totals 14 residues. The germline CDR1 and CDR2 sequences are SGHRS and YFSETQ. The CDR3 is CASSLEGAGTMQFF.

The chain uses TRBV2 and TRBJ2-1; checking the TCRdb D call of TRBD2 is not possible without DNA. Looked up from germline, CDR1 is SNHLY and CDR2 is FYNNEI. CDR3 length: 16 residues. CDR3 sequence reads: CASSGTGTSGGNEQFF.

The chain employs TRBV20-1 and TRBJ1-1; the TRBD1 assignment by TCRdb is unverifiable without DNA. Germline lookup yields CDR1 DFQATT and CDR2 SNEGSKA (reference sequence). This CDR3 region has 15 residues. CDR3: CSARAGGGLNTEAFF.

The J gene is TRBJ2-2, the V gene TRBV20-1; checking the TCRdb D call of TRBD1 is not possible without DNA. CDR3 length: 14 residues. The germline CDR1 and CDR2 sequences are DFQATT and SNEGSKA (reference sequence). The CDR3 sequence: CSAPGWVRTGELFF.

The chain couples TRBV12-3 or TRBV12-4 to TRBJ2-4. CDR3 length: 12 amino acids. CDR3 amino acids: CASTSTKNIQYF.

This chain uses TRBV15 with TRBJ1-2. The CDR3 length is 13 residues. CDR1 and CDR2 from the germline V gene are LNHNV and YYDKDF (reference sequence). The chain's CDR3 is CATSRGSAYGYTF. The full variable domain, with the rest looked up from reference TRBV15 and TRBJ1-2, is DAMVIQNPRYQVTQFGKPVTLSCSQTLNHNVMYWYQQKSSQAPKLLFHYYDKDFNNEADTPDNFQSRRPNTSFCFLDIRSPGLGDTAMYLCATSRGSAYGYTFGSGTRLTVV.